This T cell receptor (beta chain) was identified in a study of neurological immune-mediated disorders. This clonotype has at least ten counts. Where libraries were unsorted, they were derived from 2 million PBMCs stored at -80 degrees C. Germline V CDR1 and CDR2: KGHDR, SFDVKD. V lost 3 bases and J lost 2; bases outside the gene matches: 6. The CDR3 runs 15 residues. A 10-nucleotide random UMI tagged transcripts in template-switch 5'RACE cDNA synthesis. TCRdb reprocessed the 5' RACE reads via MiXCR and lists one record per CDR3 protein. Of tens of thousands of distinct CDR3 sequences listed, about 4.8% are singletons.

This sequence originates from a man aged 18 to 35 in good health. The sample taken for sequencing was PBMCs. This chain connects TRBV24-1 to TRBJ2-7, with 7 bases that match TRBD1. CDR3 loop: CATSDRRDSTYEQYF. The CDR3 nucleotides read TGTGCCACCAGTGATCGCCGGGACAGTACCTACGAGCAGTACTTC.